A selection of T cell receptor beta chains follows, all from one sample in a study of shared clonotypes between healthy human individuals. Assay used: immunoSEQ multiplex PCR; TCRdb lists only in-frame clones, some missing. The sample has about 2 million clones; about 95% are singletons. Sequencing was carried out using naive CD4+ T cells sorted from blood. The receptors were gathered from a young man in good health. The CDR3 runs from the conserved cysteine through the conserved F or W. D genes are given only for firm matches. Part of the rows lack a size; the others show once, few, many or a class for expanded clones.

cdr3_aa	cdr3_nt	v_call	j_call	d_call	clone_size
CASSPRDTVETQYF	TGTGCCAGCAGCCCCCGGGACACGGTAGAGACCCAGTACTTC	TRBV11-1	TRBJ2-5	.	.
CASSYEAGSGNTIYF	TGTGCCAGCAGTTACGAGGCAGGATCTGGAAACACCATATATTTT	TRBV6-6	TRBJ1-3	.	.
CASSLGGTGRSYEQYF	TGCGCCAGCAGCTTGGGAGGGACAGGGAGGTCCTACGAGCAGTACTTC	TRBV5-1	TRBJ2-7	TRBD1	.
CASSRGTSGGDTQYF	TGTGCCAGCTCCCGCGGGACTAGCGGGGGTGATACGCAGTATTTT	TRBV18	TRBJ2-3	TRBD2	.
CASTREGVGETQYF	TGTGCCAGCACCCGGGAGGGGGTTGGGGAGACCCAGTACTTC	TRBV9	TRBJ2-5	TRBD2	.
CASTWDGQLANYGYTF	TGTGCCAGTACTTGGGACGGCCAACTGGCAAACTATGGCTACACCTTC	TRBV19	TRBJ1-2	.	.
CASSQDYGALLDTQYF	TGCGCCAGCAGCCAAGATTATGGGGCCTTGCTTGATACGCAGTATTTT	TRBV4-3	TRBJ2-3	.	.
CASSRSGANSPLHF	TGTGCCAGCAGTCGCTCAGGGGCTAATTCACCCCTCCACTTT	TRBV6-5	TRBJ1-6	.	.
CATFTRDRSVTYEQYF	TGTGCCACCTTCACCCGGGACCGATCCGTTACCTACGAGCAGTACTTC	TRBV25-1	TRBJ2-7	.	few
CAIRTGGAYEQYF	TGTGCCATCAGGACAGGGGGGGCCTACGAGCAGTACTTC	TRBV10-3	TRBJ2-7	TRBD1	.
CAISGTSGNTGELFF	TGTGCCATCAGTGGGACTAGCGGGAACACCGGGGAGCTGTTTTTT	TRBV10-3	TRBJ2-2	TRBD2	.
CASSPYVGTGGTSSPLHF	TGTGCCAGTAGTCCCTACGTAGGGACAGGGGGGACGAGTTCACCCCTCCACTTT	TRBV19	TRBJ1-6	TRBD1	once
CASSRLAGVNEQFF	TGTGCCAGCAGTCGCCTAGCGGGAGTTAATGAGCAGTTCTTC	TRBV2	TRBJ2-1	TRBD2	.
CASSQGLAGTYEQYF	TGCGCCAGCAGCCAAGGACTAGCGGGGACCTACGAGCAGTACTTC	TRBV5-1	TRBJ2-7	TRBD2	.
CASPEERGVLYEQYF	TGCGCCAGCCCGGAGGAGCGGGGGGTTCTCTACGAGCAGTACTTC	TRBV10-1	TRBJ2-7	TRBD2	.